This is a list of T cell receptor beta chains from one sample in a study of OX40 agonist ivuxolimab in advanced cancers. TCRdb keeps only in-frame clones here, not all; method: immunoSEQ multiplex PCR. Of about 48,000 clones in the sample, roughly nine tenths were seen once. The sequencing here drew on CD4+ or CD8+ T cells sorted from blood, taken in a trial of the OX40 agonist ivuxolimab. The source of these receptors is an adult with an advanced solid tumor such as melanoma, head and neck, liver or kidney cancer. Both conserved end residues are part of each CDR3. Each record gives: D gene, clone size, V gene, J gene, CDR3 DNA, CDR3 protein. The D gene is left open where the match is weak. Part of the rows lack a size; the others show once, few, many or a class for expanded clones.

>-|-|TRBV11-2|TRBJ1-3
TGTGCCAGCAGCCCCGAAAATACAGGTGCTGGAAACACCATATATTTT
CASSPENTGAGNTIYF
>TRBD2|once|TRBV6-4|TRBJ2-1
TGTGCCAGCAGCCCCGGGCTGGCGGGAGGGTACAATGAGCAGTTCTTC
CASSPGLAGGYNEQFF
>-|-|TRBV11-2|TRBJ1-1
TGTGCCAGCAGCCTAGCCCTTGGGGCGAACACTGAAGCTTTCTTT
CASSLALGANTEAFF
>TRBD2|-|TRBV7-9|TRBJ2-3
TGTGCCAGCAGCTTAGCTCAGGGAGGGACAGATACGCAGTATTTT
CASSLAQGGTDTQYF
>-|-|TRBV6-5|TRBJ2-5
TGTGCCAGCAGTTCCTATTCAGGGAGAGAGACCCAGTACTTC
CASSSYSGRETQYF
>-|-|TRBV15|TRBJ2-5
TGTGCCACCAAGGACGGAGAGACCCAGTACTTC
CATKDGETQYF
>TRBD2|-|TRBV10-3|TRBJ2-1
TGTGCCATCAGCTCCGGGACTAGCGGCCTGAATGAGCAGTTCTTC
CAISSGTSGLNEQFF
>-|-|TRBV28|TRBJ1-5
TGTGCCAGCAGAATCAGGGGTTTGCAGCCCCAGCATTTT
CASRIRGLQPQHF
>-|few|TRBV28|TRBJ2-7
TGTGCCAGCCTCGGGACGGAGTCCTACGAGCAGTACTTC
CASLGTESYEQYF
>-|-|TRBV2|TRBJ1-5
TGTGCCAGCACCGAGGGGGGGTATAGCAATCAGCCCCAGCATTTT
CASTEGGYSNQPQHF
>-|-|TRBV2|TRBJ1-2
TGTGCCAGCAGCCCCGGGGGGGGTGAGGACTATGGCTACACCTTC
CASSPGGGEDYGYTF
>TRBD2|-|TRBV7-8|TRBJ2-1
TGTGCCAGCAGCTTCCCCTTGGTTAGCGGGGGGACCCCCTCCTACAATGAGCAGTTCTTC
CASSFPLVSGGTPSYNEQFF
>-|-|TRBV5-4|TRBJ2-3
TGTGCCAGCAGCTTGACGACCGGGGTGGATACGCAGTATTTT
CASSLTTGVDTQYF
>-|-|TRBV19|TRBJ1-1
TGTGCCAGTAGAGATCTACAGGGTGGGAACACTGAAGCTTTCTTT
CASRDLQGGNTEAFF
>-|once|TRBV5-6|TRBJ1-1
TGTGCCAGCAGCCGGGGCGGGAGCGCCACTGAAGCTTTCTTT
CASSRGGSATEAFF
>-|once|TRBV11-3|TRBJ1-4
TGTGCCAGCAGCTTAGGTTACGGGACCGAAGAAAAACTGTTTTTT
CASSLGYGTEEKLFF
>TRBD1|-|TRBV5-1|TRBJ1-1
TGCGCCAGCAGACAGGGGGGGAACACTGAAGCTTTCTTT
CASRQGGNTEAFF
>TRBD1|-|TRBV28|TRBJ1-4
TGTGCCAGCAGTGGGGACAGATATTCAACTAATGAAAAACTGTTTTTT
CASSGDRYSTNEKLFF
>-|-|TRBV6-5|TRBJ1-1
TGTGCCAGCCGGGGGGGTAGAGGGACTGAAGCTTTCTTT
CASRGGRGTEAFF
>-|-|TRBV14|TRBJ1-6
TGTGCCAGCAGCCTTCCGGGGGGTTCACCCCTCCACTTT
CASSLPGGSPLHF
>-|-|TRBV5-5|TRBJ2-2
TGTGCCAGCAGCTTAAAACCTTCCGGGACACCCAACACCGGGGAGCTGTTTTTT
CASSLKPSGTPNTGELFF
>TRBD2|-|TRBV19|TRBJ2-7
TGTGCCACTATGGGTAGCGGGAGTTTTAACTACGAGCAGTACTTC
CATMGSGSFNYEQYF
>-|-|TRBV28|TRBJ1-5
TGTGCCAGCGGAAACCGGGACGCAGGCAATCAGCCCCAGCATTTT
CASGNRDAGNQPQHF
>TRBD2|-|TRBV4-1|TRBJ2-1
TGCGCCAGCAGCCAAATACCAGCGGGAGGGCCCGATGAGCAGTTCTTC
CASSQIPAGGPDEQFF
>-|-|TRBV5-1|TRBJ1-1
TGCGCCAGCAGCCCATGGGGGGGCGTCGACACTGAAGCTTTCTTT
CASSPWGGVDTEAFF
>TRBD1|-|TRBV9|TRBJ1-3
TGTGCCAGCAGCGTAGCGTCCGGGACAGCTGGAAACACCATATATTTT
CASSVASGTAGNTIYF
>-|-|TRBV5-4|TRBJ1-1
TGTGCCAGCAGCTTGGTATTCGGGATTCACACTGAAGCTTTCTTT
CASSLVFGIHTEAFF
>TRBD1|-|TRBV7-6|TRBJ2-7
TGTGCCAGCAGCAAGACAGGGATCCACGAGCAGTACTTC
CASSKTGIHEQYF
>-|-|TRBV28|TRBJ1-2
TGTGCCTCGTTGGGGTGGTATGGCTACACCTTC
CASLGWYGYTF
>-|-|TRBV29-1|TRBJ2-7
TGCAGCGTTGCCGCATCGCCAGGGTACTCCTACGAGCAGTACTTC
CSVAASPGYSYEQYF
>-|-|TRBV28|TRBJ1-3
TGTGCCAGCAGTTTGAACGGAAACACCATATATTTT
CASSLNGNTIYF
>-|-|TRBV9|TRBJ2-1
TGTGCCAGCAGCGCCCGGGACACCTATTACAATGAGCAGTTCTTC
CASSARDTYYNEQFF
>-|-|TRBV27|TRBJ2-7
TGTGCCAGCAGCCGGGGCTTCCCCCACGAGCAGTACTTC
CASSRGFPHEQYF
>TRBD2|-|TRBV19|TRBJ2-7
TGTGCCAGTAGTTTTACTAGCGGGAGCTACGAGCAGTACTTC
CASSFTSGSYEQYF
>-|-|TRBV2|TRBJ2-1
TGTGCCAGATCTTCGGCGAACAATGAGCAGTTCTTC
CARSSANNEQFF
>TRBD1|-|TRBV15|TRBJ1-1
TGTGCCACCAGCACGCCCCGTGGACAGGGGACGAACACTGAAGCTTTCTTT
CATSTPRGQGTNTEAFF
>-|-|TRBV9|TRBJ2-7
TGTGCCAGCAGCCCCCCTTACGTACTTCCCTTCTACGGGCAGTACTTC
CASSPPYVLPFYGQYF
>TRBD2|-|TRBV28|TRBJ2-1
TGTGCCAGCAAGACTAGCGGACCTTACAATGAGCAGTTCTTC
CASKTSGPYNEQFF
>TRBD2|-|TRBV14|TRBJ2-1
TGTGCCAGCAGCCAAGTGGTACTAGCGATGAGCTCCTACAATGAGCAGTTCTTC
CASSQVVLAMSSYNEQFF
>TRBD1|-|TRBV27|TRBJ2-7
TGTGCCAGCAGCGGACAGGGGGTATACGAGCAGTACTTC
CASSGQGVYEQYF
>TRBD2|-|TRBV15|TRBJ2-1
TGTGCCACCCACTATGGCGGGAGCTCCTACAATGAGCAGTTCTTC
CATHYGGSSYNEQFF
>TRBD2|-|TRBV4-3|TRBJ2-3
TGCGCCAGCAGCCAGATAGCGGGAGCCAGCACAGATACGCAGTATTTT
CASSQIAGASTDTQYF
>TRBD2|-|TRBV4-1|TRBJ2-1
TGCGCCAGCAGCCGAGGGACTAGCGGATCTGACAATGAGCAGTTCTTC
CASSRGTSGSDNEQFF
>-|-|TRBV7-6|TRBJ2-7
TGTGCCAGTGCCGTGGAGCCCCTCTACGAGCAGTACTTC
CASAVEPLYEQYF